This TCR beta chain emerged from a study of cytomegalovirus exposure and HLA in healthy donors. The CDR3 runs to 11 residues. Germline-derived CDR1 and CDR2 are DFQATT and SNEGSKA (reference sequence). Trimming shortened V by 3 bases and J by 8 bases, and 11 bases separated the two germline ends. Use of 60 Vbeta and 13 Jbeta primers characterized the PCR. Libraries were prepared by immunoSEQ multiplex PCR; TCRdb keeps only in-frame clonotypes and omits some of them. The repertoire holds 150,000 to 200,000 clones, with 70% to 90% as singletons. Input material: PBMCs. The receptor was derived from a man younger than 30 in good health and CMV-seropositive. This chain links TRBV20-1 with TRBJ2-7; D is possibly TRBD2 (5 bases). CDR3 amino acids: CSARVPGKQYF. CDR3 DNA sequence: TGCAGTGCTAGGGTCCCGGGGAAGCAGTACTTC.